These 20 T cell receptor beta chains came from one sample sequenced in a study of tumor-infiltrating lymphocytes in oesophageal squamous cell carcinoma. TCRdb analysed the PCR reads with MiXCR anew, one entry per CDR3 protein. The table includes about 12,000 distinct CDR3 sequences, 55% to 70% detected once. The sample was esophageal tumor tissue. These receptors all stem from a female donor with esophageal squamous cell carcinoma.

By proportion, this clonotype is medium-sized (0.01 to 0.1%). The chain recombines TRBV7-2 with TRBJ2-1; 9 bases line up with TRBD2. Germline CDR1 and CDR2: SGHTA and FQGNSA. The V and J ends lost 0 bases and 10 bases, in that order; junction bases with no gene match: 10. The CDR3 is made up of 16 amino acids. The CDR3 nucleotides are TGTGCCAGCAGCTTAGCGGAGAGCGGGGGGCACTACGAGCAGTTCTTC. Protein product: CASSLAESGGHYEQFF.

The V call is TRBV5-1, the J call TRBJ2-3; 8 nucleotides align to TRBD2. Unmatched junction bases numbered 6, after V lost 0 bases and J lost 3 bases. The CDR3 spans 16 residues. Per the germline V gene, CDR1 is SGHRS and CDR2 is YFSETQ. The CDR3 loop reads CASSLAPGLETDTQYF. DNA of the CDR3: TGCGCCAGCAGCTTGGCCCCGGGACTAGAAACAGATACGCAGTATTTT.

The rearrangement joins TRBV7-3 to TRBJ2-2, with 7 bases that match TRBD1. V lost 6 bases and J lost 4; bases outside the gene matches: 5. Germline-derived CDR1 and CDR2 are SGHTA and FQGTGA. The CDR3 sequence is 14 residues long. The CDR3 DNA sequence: TGTGCCAGCAGTCGACAGGGAAGCACCGGGGAGCTGTTTTTT. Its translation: CASSRQGSTGELFF.

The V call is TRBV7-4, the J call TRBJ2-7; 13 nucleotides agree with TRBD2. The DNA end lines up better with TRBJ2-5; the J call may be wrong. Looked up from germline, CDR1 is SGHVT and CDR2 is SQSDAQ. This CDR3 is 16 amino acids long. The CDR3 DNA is TGTGCCAGCAGCTTATTGGGACTAGCGGGGAAAGAGACCCAGTACTTC. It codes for CASSLLGLAGKETQYF.

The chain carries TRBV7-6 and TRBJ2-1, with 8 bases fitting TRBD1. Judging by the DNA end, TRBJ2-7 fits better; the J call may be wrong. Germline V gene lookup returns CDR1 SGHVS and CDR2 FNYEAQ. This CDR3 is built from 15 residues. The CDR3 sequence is CASSPGTGYGYEQYF. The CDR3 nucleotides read TGTGCCAGCAGCCCCGGGACAGGATACGGCTACGAGCAGTACTTC.

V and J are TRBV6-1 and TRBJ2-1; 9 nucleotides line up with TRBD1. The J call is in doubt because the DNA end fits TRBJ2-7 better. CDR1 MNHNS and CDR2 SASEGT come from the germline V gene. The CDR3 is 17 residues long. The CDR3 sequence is CASMRGHWTGEIYEQYF. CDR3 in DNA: TGTGCCAGCATGAGGGGACATTGGACAGGGGAAATCTACGAGCAGTACTTC.

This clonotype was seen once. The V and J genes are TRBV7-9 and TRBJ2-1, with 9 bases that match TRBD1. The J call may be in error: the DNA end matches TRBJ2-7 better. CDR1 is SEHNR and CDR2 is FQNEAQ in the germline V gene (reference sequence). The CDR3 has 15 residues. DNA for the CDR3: TGTGCCAGCAGCTCTGGGACAGGGATCTACAATGAGCAGTACTTC. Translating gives CASSSGTGIYNEQYF.

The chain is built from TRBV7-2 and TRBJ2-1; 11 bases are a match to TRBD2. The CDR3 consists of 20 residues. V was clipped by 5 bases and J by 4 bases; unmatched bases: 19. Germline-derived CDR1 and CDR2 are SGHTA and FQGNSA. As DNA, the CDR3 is TGTGCCAGCAGCCCTAGGGTACAATCATTAGCGGGGGGGCAGTACAATGAGCAGTTCTTC. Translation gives CASSPRVQSLAGGQYNEQFF.

In nucleotides, the CDR3 is TGTGCCAGCAGATTAATGACTAGCGGTGGGAACAATGAGCAGTACTTC. Its translation: CASRLMTSGGNNEQYF. V and J are TRBV6-9 and TRBJ2-5; 9 bases fit TRBD2. Germline V gene sequence: CDR1 MNHGY, CDR2 SVAAGI. The CDR3 loop spans 16 amino acids. J gave up 11 bases and V 6 bases, and 19 bases lay outside the gene matches.

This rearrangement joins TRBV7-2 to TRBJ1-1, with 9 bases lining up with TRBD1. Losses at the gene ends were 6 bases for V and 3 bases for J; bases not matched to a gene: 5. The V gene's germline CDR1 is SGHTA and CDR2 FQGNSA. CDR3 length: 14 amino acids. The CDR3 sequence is CASSQQGADTEAFF. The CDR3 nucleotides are TGTGCCAGCAGTCAACAGGGGGCTGACACTGAAGCTTTCTTT. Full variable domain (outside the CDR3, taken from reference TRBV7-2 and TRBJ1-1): GAGVSQSPSNKVTEKGKDVELRCDPISGHTALYWYRQSLGQGLEFLIYFQGNSAPDKSGLPSDRFSAERTGGSVSTLTIQRTQQEDSAVYLCASSQQGADTEAFFGQGTRLTVV.

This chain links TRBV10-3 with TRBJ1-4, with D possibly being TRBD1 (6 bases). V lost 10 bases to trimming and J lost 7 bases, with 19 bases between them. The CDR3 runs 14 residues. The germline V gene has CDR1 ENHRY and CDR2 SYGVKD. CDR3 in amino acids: CATGGGGDGEKLFF. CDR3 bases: TGTGCCACCGGCGGGGGCGGAGATGGTGAAAAACTGTTTTTT.

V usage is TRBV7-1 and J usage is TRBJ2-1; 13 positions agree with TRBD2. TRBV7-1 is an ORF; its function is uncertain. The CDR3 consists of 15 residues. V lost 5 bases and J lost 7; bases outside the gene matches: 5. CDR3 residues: CASSELAGGLNEQFF. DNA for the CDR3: TGTGCCAGCAGCGAACTAGCGGGAGGGCTGAATGAGCAGTTCTTC.

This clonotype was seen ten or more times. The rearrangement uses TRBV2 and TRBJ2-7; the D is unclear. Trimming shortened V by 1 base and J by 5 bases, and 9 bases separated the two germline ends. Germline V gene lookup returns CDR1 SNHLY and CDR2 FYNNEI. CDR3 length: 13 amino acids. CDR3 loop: CASSEGSSHEQYF. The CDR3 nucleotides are TGTGCCAGCAGTGAAGGATCTAGTCACGAGCAGTACTTC.

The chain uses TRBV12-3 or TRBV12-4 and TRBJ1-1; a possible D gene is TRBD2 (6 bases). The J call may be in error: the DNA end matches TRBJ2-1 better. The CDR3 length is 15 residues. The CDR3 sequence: CASRLAGQAFREQFF. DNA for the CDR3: TGTGCCAGCAGGCTGGCGGGGCAGGCGTTCCGGGAGCAGTTCTTC.

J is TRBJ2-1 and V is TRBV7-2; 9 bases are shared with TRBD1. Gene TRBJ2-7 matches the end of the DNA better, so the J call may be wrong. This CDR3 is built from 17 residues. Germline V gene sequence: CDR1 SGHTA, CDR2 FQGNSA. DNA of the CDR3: TGTGCCAGCAGCTTACCCGCCTACGGGACAGGGCACCACGAGCAGTACTTC. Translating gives CASSLPAYGTGHHEQYF.

CDR3 coding DNA: TGTGCCAGCAGCCCAGACGGGTACTTCCAAGAGACCCAGTACTTC. Translated: CASSPDGYFQETQYF. The chain couples TRBV7-2 to TRBJ2-5; D gene unclear. CDR3 length: 15 residues. The germline gives CDR1 SGHTA, CDR2 FQGNSA. Trimming stripped 5 bases from V and 1 base from J, with 14 bases between.

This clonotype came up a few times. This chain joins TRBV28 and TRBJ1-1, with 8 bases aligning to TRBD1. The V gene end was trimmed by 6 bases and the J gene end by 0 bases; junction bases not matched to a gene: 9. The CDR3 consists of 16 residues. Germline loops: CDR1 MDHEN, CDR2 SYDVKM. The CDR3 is CASSRGQAFMNTEAFF. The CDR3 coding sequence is TGTGCCAGCAGCCGGGGACAGGCCTTTATGAACACTGAAGCTTTCTTT.

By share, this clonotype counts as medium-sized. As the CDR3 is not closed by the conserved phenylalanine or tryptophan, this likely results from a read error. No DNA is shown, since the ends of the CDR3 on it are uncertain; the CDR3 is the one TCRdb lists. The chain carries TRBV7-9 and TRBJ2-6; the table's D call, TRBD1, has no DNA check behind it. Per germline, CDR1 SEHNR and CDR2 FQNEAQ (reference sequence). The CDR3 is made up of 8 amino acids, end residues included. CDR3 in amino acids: CASSLEGV.

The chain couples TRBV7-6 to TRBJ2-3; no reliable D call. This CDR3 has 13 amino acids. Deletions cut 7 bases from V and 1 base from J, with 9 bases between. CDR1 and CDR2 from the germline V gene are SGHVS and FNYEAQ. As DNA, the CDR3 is TGTGCCAGCAACCTGGCGGGCACAGATACGCAGTATTTT. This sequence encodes CASNLAGTDTQYF.

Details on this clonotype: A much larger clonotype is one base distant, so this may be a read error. CDR3 loop: CASSSPGTSDYNEQYF. The CDR3 DNA reads TGTGCCAGCAGTTCACCCGGGACTAGCGACTACAATGAGCAGTACTTC. This chain joins TRBV28 and TRBJ2-4; 10 bases map to TRBD2. The CDR3 runs 16 residues. V lost 4 bases, J lost 13 bases, and 16 bases stayed unmatched. CDR1 is MDHEN and CDR2 is SYDVKM in the germline V gene.